This T cell receptor (beta chain) was sequenced during a study of technical replicates of blood from a handful of donors (TCRdb year 2017). This clone has just one count. No cognate antigen has been identified for it. No per-base quality is available; no much larger clone lies one base away. The protocol used for the library was the immunoSEQ multiplex PCR assay. This is the immuneACCESS table as TCRdb keeps it, with only in-frame sequences that have V and J called. A part of the clones is gone; compared with another copy, unresolved V genes explain less than half, and the rest is unexplained. This sample is represented by tens of thousands of clones; 85% to 95% of them were singletons. The ten largest clones add up to approximately 0.27% of the sample. The germline V gene (reference sequence) specifies LNHDA as CDR1 and SQIVND as CDR2. The CDR3, cysteine through phenylalanine, is 12 amino acids long. Only CDR3 DNA remains: 36 bases, in frame from the first base. Trimming costs V 6 bases and J 12 bases, and their ends lie 14 bases apart.

The sequence derives from a human donor in good health. Recombination linked TRBV19 to TRBJ2-2; tentative D gene TRBD2, with 6 bases matching. The sample comprised T cells isolated from PBMCs. In nucleotides, the sequence is TGTGCCAGTAGGGGCGGGAATCTGAAGCTGTTTTTT. This gives the protein CASRGGNLKLFF.